The 4 T cell receptor beta chains reported below all come from one sample, sequenced in a study of cytomegalovirus exposure and HLA in healthy donors. The PCR was carried out with 60 Vbeta primers and 13 Jbeta primers. The repertoire was sequenced with immunoSEQ multiplex PCR; TCRdb's copy has only in-frame clones and lacks some. This table holds over 90,000 clones, around three quarters found once. The sample was PBMCs. These receptors were collected from a woman under 30 in good health and CMV-seropositive.

The genes are TRBV30 and TRBJ2-6; possible D gene TRBD1, 6 bases. Looked up from germline, CDR1 is GTSNPN and CDR2 is SVGIG (reference sequence). With 5 bases removed from V and 1 base from J, the gap between germline ends came to 18 bases. This CDR3 is 17 amino acids long. The CDR3 loop reads CAWAAYRVASGANVLTF. The CDR3 DNA reads as TGTGCCTGGGCCGCGTACAGGGTGGCTTCTGGGGCCAACGTCCTGACTTTC.

The chain uses TRBV4-2 and TRBJ2-5, with TRBD2 identical over 7 bases. The germline V gene has CDR1 LGHNA and CDR2 YNFKEQ. The CDR3 is 16 amino acids. V lost 0 bases, J lost 5 bases, and 9 bases stayed unmatched. CDR3 sequence reads: CASSQEASGHGETQYF. The CDR3 DNA sequence: TGTGCCAGCAGCCAAGAGGCTAGCGGCCACGGGGAGACCCAGTACTTC.

The J gene is TRBJ1-6, the V gene TRBV7-9, with a weak D call TRBD1 (5 bases). Germline V gene lookup returns CDR1 SEHNR and CDR2 FQNEAQ (reference sequence). V shed 2 bases and J shed 8 bases, with 10 bases lying between them. This CDR3 comprises 14 residues. The CDR3 DNA reads as TGTGCCAGCAGCTTAATTTCGGGGGATTCACCCCTCCACTTT. Translating it yields CASSLISGDSPLHF.

For the CDR3, the DNA is TGTGCCACCAGCAGAGCAGTCAGGGGTAGACTTCGCCCAGATACGCAGTATTTT. Its protein is CATSRAVRGRLRPDTQYF. This rearrangement joins TRBV15 to TRBJ2-3, with a tentative D call TRBD1 (6 bases). Germline V gene sequence: CDR1 LNHNV, CDR2 YYDKDF (reference sequence). The CDR3 extends over 18 amino acids. V was cut by 1 base and J by 4 bases, with 21 bases left in between.